This entry describes one T cell receptor beta chain. Its cognate antigen is unknown. The junction departs from germline at one end; a sequencing error may be responsible. This sample stems from a study of T cells in Graves' hyperthyroidism and ophthalmopathy. Regarding the study as a whole: A median about 7 months before onset, the model predicted ophthalmopathy. Ophthalmopathy was told apart from stable hyperthyroidism by a 13 V-J model. Blood held most thyroid clonotypes expanded above 0.001 frequency.

Regions amplified from RNA transcripts were the TCR beta CDR3 regions. The HTBI set primed first-round TCR CDR3 RT-PCR. A single record per CDR3 protein comes from TCRdb applying MiXCR to the multiplex PCR reads. The data contain 25,000 to 30,000 distinct CDR3 sequences, over 35% of them singletons. The germline gives CDR1 SGHNT, CDR2 YYREEE (reference sequence). The length of the CDR3 is 15 residues. J is TRBJ1-2 and V is TRBV5-4; TRBD1 aligns across 7 bases. The sequence was collected from a woman aged 25-40 years with Graves' hyperthyroidism. The sequenced sample consisted of blood. CDR3 loop: CASSGGGGIIYGYTF. The CDR3 DNA reads as TGTGCTAGCAGCGGGGGAGGGGGCATTATTTATGGCTACACCTTC.